Below are 18 T cell receptor beta chains sequenced from a single sample in a study of cytomegalovirus exposure and HLA in healthy donors. Primers: 60 Vbeta forward and 13 Jbeta reverse. Sequenced by immunoSEQ multiplex PCR; TCRdb stores in-frame clones only, minus some. Of more than 95,000 clones listed, over 60% are singletons. Sequencing was done on a sample of PBMCs. Receptors originate from a woman between 18 and 29 years old in good health and CMV-seropositive.

The chain links TRBV7-2 to TRBJ2-4, with 9 bases aligning to TRBD2. J gave up 8 bases and V 4 bases, and 6 bases lay outside the gene matches. The germline gives CDR1 SGHTA, CDR2 FQGNSA. The CDR3 runs to 14 residues. This CDR3 is CASSSGLARDIQYF. In DNA form, the CDR3 reads TGTGCCAGCAGCTCGGGACTAGCTAGGGACATTCAGTACTTC.

This chain joins TRBV6-6 and TRBJ1-6; D gene ambiguous. The V end lost 6 bases, the J end lost 2 bases, and 5 bases lay between the germline ends. CDR1 and CDR2 from the germline V gene are MNHNY and SVGAGI (reference sequence). The CDR3 loop spans 13 amino acids. This chain's CDR3 is CASRATYNSPLHF. CDR3 DNA sequence: TGTGCCAGCAGGGCAACCTATAATTCACCCCTCCACTTT.

The chain couples TRBV7-9 to TRBJ2-3, with D possibly being TRBD2 (5 bases). V was cut by 0 bases and J by 3 bases, with 7 bases left in between. Germline lookup yields CDR1 SEHNR and CDR2 FQNEAQ (reference sequence). The CDR3 totals 14 residues. In DNA, the CDR3 is TGTGCCAGCAGCTTAGCGGGAGTTACAGATACGCAGTATTTT. Encoded protein: CASSLAGVTDTQYF.

DNA of the CDR3: TGTGCCAGCAGCTTAACGGGACAGGGTTCCTACGAGCAGTACTTC. It encodes CASSLTGQGSYEQYF. The rearrangement links TRBV7-3 to TRBJ2-7; 9 bases line up with TRBD1. The CDR3 loop spans 15 amino acids. V was clipped by 0 bases and J by 1 base; unmatched bases: 1. Germline V gene data show CDR1 as SGHTA and CDR2 as FQGTGA.

The gene calls are TRBV27 and TRBJ1-2, with a weak D call TRBD1 (6 bases). V lost 6 bases, J lost 0 bases, and 14 bases lay in between. The germline V gene encodes CDR1 MNHEY and CDR2 SMNVEV (reference sequence). The CDR3 contains 15 residues. CDR3 nucleotides: TGTGCCAGCAGGCCTGACAGGACTGCTAACTATGGCTACACCTTC. Residues: CASRPDRTANYGYTF.

This chain uses TRBV5-1 with TRBJ2-2; 13 positions match TRBD2. Per the germline V gene, CDR1 is SGHRS and CDR2 is YFSETQ. The V segment lost 0 bases and the J segment 7 bases; nucleotides outside the gene matches: 3. The CDR3 spans 16 residues. The CDR3 DNA follows: TGCGCCAGCAGCTTGGGACTAGCGGGAGGAGGCGGGGAGCTGTTTTTT. It is translated as CASSLGLAGGGGELFF.

The DNA for the CDR3 is TGTGCCAGCAGGGGAAGACTAGCGGGAGGAGGAAATGAGCAGTTCTTC. Amino acid sequence: CASRGRLAGGGNEQFF. This sequence joins TRBV28 and TRBJ2-1, with 13 positions matching TRBD2. The V gene end was trimmed by 6 bases and the J gene end by 7 bases; junction bases not matched to a gene: 9. The germline gives CDR1 MDHEN, CDR2 SYDVKM. The CDR3 totals 16 residues. Together with reference TRBV28 and TRBJ2-1, the CDR3 gives the full variable domain: DVKVTQSSRYLVKRTGEKVFLECVQDMDHENMFWYRQDPGLGLRLIYFSYDVKMKEKGDIPEGYSVSREKKERFSLILESASTNQTSMYLCASRGRLAGGGNEQFFGPGTRLTVL.

Turning to this clone: The junction and the germline gene differ at one end; a read error may be behind it. The rearrangement joins TRBV7-7 to TRBJ2-5, with D tentatively TRBD2 (6 bases). This CDR3 is built from 15 residues. Germline lookup yields CDR1 SSHAT and CDR2 FNYEAQ (reference sequence). The DNA of the CDR3 is TGTGCTAGCAGCCCCCTGGCGGGGTCCTTGGAGACCCAGTACTTC. It yields the protein CASSPLAGSLETQYF.

The chain combines TRBV6-5 with TRBJ1-2; perhaps TRBD1 as D (6 bases). Trimming took off 6 bases at V and 1 base at J, with 15 bases between the two ends. Germline V lookup: CDR1 MNHEY, CDR2 SVGAGI. CDR3 length: 15 amino acids. CDR3 in amino acids: CASSPEGGDNYGYTF. As DNA, the CDR3 is TGTGCCAGCAGCCCCGAGGGGGGGGATAACTATGGCTACACCTTC.

The DNA of the CDR3 is TGTGCCAGCAGCGAGCCGACTAGCGGGAGATTCAATGAGCAGTTCTTC. This gives the protein CASSEPTSGRFNEQFF. The V gene is TRBV9, the J gene TRBJ2-1; TRBD2 aligns across 12 bases. The CDR3 totals 16 residues. CDR1 and CDR2 from the germline V gene are SGDLS and YYNGEE. V was clipped by 3 bases and J by 6 bases; unmatched bases: 7.

The V gene is TRBV28, the J gene TRBJ2-7, with 7 bases identical to TRBD1. CDR1 MDHEN and CDR2 SYDVKM come from the germline V gene. Unmatched junction bases numbered 6, after V lost 5 bases and J lost 5 bases. The CDR3 covers 13 residues. The CDR3 bases are TGTGCCAGCAGTATCGAGGACAGGAACGAGCAGTACTTC. This gives the protein CASSIEDRNEQYF.

This sequence joins TRBV27 and TRBJ1-1, with unresolved D. V lost 3 bases and J lost 7, with 9 bases in between. The germline gives CDR1 MNHEY, CDR2 SMNVEV (reference sequence). CDR3 length equals 12 residues. The CDR3 DNA reads as TGTGCCAGCAGTTTTAGAGGCGGTGAAGCTTTCTTT. It is translated as CASSFRGGEAFF.

The chain combines TRBV16 with TRBJ2-5; the match to TRBD1 covers 7 bases. The CDR3 loop spans 13 amino acids. J was trimmed by 2 bases and V by 5 bases; bases with no gene match: 2. Looked up from germline, CDR1 is KGHSY and CDR2 is FQNENV. CDR3 nucleotides: TGTGCCAGCAGCTGGGGACAGCAAGAGACCCAGTACTTC. The encoded protein is CASSWGQQETQYF.

In the case of this clone: Other DNA sequences from this sample encode an identical CDR3 as well. The J gene is TRBJ1-1, the V gene TRBV27, with D possibly TRBD1 on 5 matching bases. V was shortened by 2 bases and J by 1 base, with 14 bases between the two germline ends. There are 16 residues in the CDR3. CDR1 MNHEY and CDR2 SMNVEV come from the germline V gene (reference sequence). The CDR3 region is CASSLGGGLGNTEAFF. The CDR3 nucleotides are TGTGCCAGCAGTTTAGGCGGGGGATTAGGGAACACTGAAGCTTTCTTT.

The CDR3 sequence is CASSLSPGGRGLTSTDTQYF. The CDR3 DNA follows: TGTGCCAGCAGTTTATCCCCCGGGGGGCGGGGGCTCACTAGCACAGATACGCAGTATTTT. This sequence joins TRBV28 and TRBJ2-3, with D possibly TRBD2 on 7 matching bases. V lost 1 base to trimming and J lost 0 bases, with 23 bases between them. CDR3 length equals 20 residues. CDR1 and CDR2 (germline): MDHEN, SYDVKM.

This chain links TRBV7-8 with TRBJ1-1; D perhaps matches TRBD1 (6 bases). The CDR3 runs to 13 residues. V was shortened by 4 bases and J by 8 bases, with 14 bases between the two germline ends. CDR1 and CDR2 (germline): SGHVS, FQNEAQ. The CDR3 region has the DNA TGTGCCAGCAGCTCCGACCTGGGGGCCGAAGCTTTCTTT. Protein sequence: CASSSDLGAEAFF.

The genes are TRBV19 and TRBJ1-1; tentatively, D is TRBD1 (6 bases). The CDR3 is 16 residues long. V shed 5 bases and J shed 1 base, with 17 bases lying between them. CDR1 is LNHDA and CDR2 is SQIVND in the germline V gene (reference sequence). CDR3 amino acids: CASSLGAGQWNTEAFF. The CDR3 coding sequence is TGTGCCAGTAGTCTGGGGGCAGGGCAATGGAACACTGAAGCTTTCTTT.

The V gene is TRBV6-4, the J gene TRBJ2-7; 11 bases match TRBD2. The V gene's germline CDR1 is MRHNA and CDR2 SNTAGT. V was clipped by 2 bases and J by 11 bases; unmatched bases: 8. This CDR3 is 14 amino acids long. For the CDR3, the DNA is TGTGCCAGCAGTGACGGTTTAGCGGGAGGGCGGAAGTACTTC. Translation: CASSDGLAGGRKYF.